One sample yielded the 7 T cell receptor beta chains listed below, sequenced in a study of shared clonotypes between healthy human individuals. TCRdb's copy holds only in-frame clones and misses some; the assay was immunoSEQ multiplex PCR. The profile shows about 600,000 clones, about 97% of them singletons. Specimen: naive CD4+ T cells sorted from blood. Stated subset: CD45RA+ positively selected. The receptors originated from a woman aged 25 to 39 in good health.

This chain connects TRBV7-9 to TRBJ2-3; D may be TRBD1 or TRBD2 (7 bases each). Trimming shortened V by 5 bases and J by 6 bases, and 15 bases separated the two germline ends. Germline V gene lookup returns CDR1 SEHNR and CDR2 FQNEAQ (reference sequence). The CDR3 is 14 residues long. This chain's CDR3 is CASSVRQGGDTQYF. The CDR3 region has the DNA TGTGCCAGCAGCGTAAGACAGGGAGGGGATACGCAGTATTTT. Combining the CDR3 with reference TRBV7-9 and TRBJ2-3 gives the whole variable domain DTGVSQNPRHKITKRGQNVTFRCDPISEHNRLYWYRQTLGQGPEFLTYFQNEAQLEKSRLLSDRFSAERPKGSFSTLEIQRTEQGDSAMYLCASSVRQGGDTQYFGPGTRLTVL.

The V gene is TRBV28, the J gene TRBJ2-7, with TRBD1 identical over 7 bases. The length of the CDR3 is 12 residues. J lost 6 bases, V lost 6 bases, and 5 bases had no gene match. The V gene's germline CDR1 is MDHEN and CDR2 SYDVKM. CDR3 nucleotide sequence: TGTGCCAGCAGGCTAGGGGGCTCCGAGCAGTACTTC. Protein sequence: CASRLGGSEQYF.

The J gene is TRBJ2-2, the V gene TRBV19; tentatively, D is TRBD1 (6 bases). The germline V gene has CDR1 LNHDA and CDR2 SQIVND (reference sequence). V dropped 7 bases and J dropped 4 bases, with 10 bases sitting between them. This CDR3 is 13 amino acids long. The CDR3 DNA sequence: TGTGCCAGTACCCAGACAGGCACCGGGGAGCTGTTTTTT. The encoded protein is CASTQTGTGELFF.

The chain carries TRBV7-2 and TRBJ1-5; D may be TRBD1 (5 bases). CDR3 length: 14 amino acids. The V and J ends lost 4 bases and 4 bases respectively, with 11 bases between them. Germline V lookup: CDR1 SGHTA, CDR2 FQGNSA. The DNA of the CDR3 is TGTGCCAGCAGCTCTCGGGCAGGGAATCAGCCCCAGCATTTT. Translating it yields CASSSRAGNQPQHF. The full variable domain, rest sourced from reference TRBV7-2 and TRBJ1-5, is GAGVSQSPSNKVTEKGKDVELRCDPISGHTALYWYRQSLGQGLEFLIYFQGNSAPDKSGLPSDRFSAERTGGSVSTLTIQRTQQEDSAVYLCASSSRAGNQPQHFGDGTRLSIL.

The chain joins TRBV4-1 to TRBJ2-3, with 10 nucleotides matching TRBD2. V shed 1 base, J shed 4 bases, and the junction held 8 bases outside the gene matches. CDR1 is MGHRA and CDR2 is YSYEKL in the germline V gene. The CDR3 spans 17 residues. The CDR3 DNA is TGCGCCAGCAGCCAAGGGACAAGCGGGAGGGTAGCAGATACGCAGTATTTT. Translating it yields CASSQGTSGRVADTQYF.

The chain links TRBV27 to TRBJ1-4; 7 bases match TRBD1. V was pared by 6 bases and J by 5 bases, with 6 bases of the junction left unmatched. CDR3 size: 14 residues. Germline loops: CDR1 MNHEY, CDR2 SMNVEV (reference sequence). The CDR3 reads CASRPGQRNEKLFF. The CDR3 region has the DNA TGTGCCAGCAGGCCGGGACAGAGAAATGAAAAACTGTTTTTT.

The chain recombines TRBV29-1 with TRBJ2-7, with TRBD1 matching over 7 bases. Looked up from germline, CDR1 is SQVTM and CDR2 is ANQGSEA. Trimming at V came to 8 bases and at J to 3 bases, leaving 7 bases not matched to a gene. The CDR3 is 12 amino acids. CDR3 in amino acids: CSIGQVDYEQYF. In DNA form, the CDR3 reads TGCAGCATTGGACAGGTCGACTACGAGCAGTACTTC.